This TCR beta chain stems from a study of blood T cells in healthy people across ages (dated by TCRdb to between 2014 and 2016). Study-wide context: In model experiments, template switching captured about one uniquely barcoded TCR beta cDNA molecule for every two T cells. Using deep sequencing normalized with unique cDNA molecular identifiers, the study measured how TCR beta repertoire diversity changes with age. Donors were grouped into four age groups: young (average roughly 17 years), middle-aged (roughly 40), aged (around 60) and long-lived (82). Using the same blood draw, the study looked at two additional independent replicas of 1 million unique cDNA reads for two donors, one aged 18 to 30 and the other aged 80 or older.

Here is what the overall study found, with its caveats: Observed TCR beta diversity per million T cells fell roughly linearly with age, and a significant reduction was already apparent by age roughly 40. Compared with the aged group, more naive CD4+ T cells, fewer expanded clones and increased TCR diversity were shown by the long-lived group, suggesting age selection. Since profiling was done on bulk unsorted PBMCs, naive and antigen-experienced compartments could not be conclusively compared. Estimates of total diversity based on one million sequenced T cells were regarded as lower bounds and as underestimates. The percentage of naive T cells measured by flow cytometry correlated strongly with observed TCR beta diversity. The CMV infection status of donors was not known, potentially confounding age-related changes in expanded clonotypes.

Points on this clonotype: The specificity of this receptor is unknown. No qualities accompany the bases; no much larger clone lies one base away.

Receptor libraries were prepared by 5' RACE. Sequencing was performed on an Illumina HiSeq 2500. A second roughly 7 to 11 cycle PCR used a sample-barcoded 5' primer and a J-beta primer mix. A unique molecular identifier was introduced onto each TCR beta cDNA molecule by a template-switch 5' adaptor carrying 12 random nucleotides. At least 2.5 million CDR3-containing paired-end reads were obtained from each sample. First-strand cDNA was synthesized from all RNA with the Mint cDNA synthesis kit, primed by a TRBC-specific oligonucleotide. All cDNA was treated with uracil-DNA glycosylase and then went through a first 18-cycle PCR with the universal primers M1SS and BC2_uni_R. In the source study's methods: For normalization, 1 million high-quality reads were randomly selected from each sample, with every read carrying a distinct molecular identifier. Instead of being binned into consensus sequences, reads that shared molecular identifiers were thrown out. MiTCR, run with a Q25 quality threshold and the strictest error-elimination algorithm, handled CDR3 identification, clonotype clustering and error correction. A nonparametric unseen species model using Euler transformation provided a lower-bound estimate of total TCR beta diversity. TCRdb cleaned the public reads at Q25 with fastp, built clones with MiXCR and kept in-frame beta chains. Every CDR3 protein is listed once, alongside the most common genes and DNA of its rows. The V and J calls and clone size are TCRdb's, not the authors'. In this sample the table shows fewer than 600,000 distinct CDR3 sequences, about 27% of which occur a single time. Together, the top ten hold over 3.5% of the sample.

Reading from cysteine to phenylalanine, the CDR3 counts 14 amino acids. CDR3 DNA is the only sequence kept; it has 42 bases, read in frame from the first base. Relative to germline, V is missing 5 bases and J is missing 3 bases, with 7 bases of the junction outside any gene match. Based on the germline V gene (reference sequence), the CDR1 and CDR2 sequences are DFQATT and SNEGSKA. Systemically healthy Caucasian individuals from Russia, approximately 39 in total and aged roughly 6 to 95 years, were included as donors. Each donor gave approximately 9.3 milliliters of peripheral blood, collected into EDTA-treated Vacutainer tubes. Ficoll-Paque density-gradient centrifugation was used to isolate PBMCs, with at least 7 million per sample. Trizol reagent was used to extract total RNA from PBMCs, with at least 6 micrograms per sample. For every donor, an aliquot of PBMCs went through flow cytometry to measure the percentages of naive CD45RAhigh/CD27high T cells.

These same data were also listed under a study on T cells of mothers and their children. As the second study states: The donors were nine systemically healthy Caucasian individuals, made up of three mothers and their six children. cDNA synthesis consumed the entire amount of extracted RNA, loaded at approximately 1.5 ug RNA in each 15 ul reaction. In the second PCR, the M1S primer introduced both the sample barcodes and 2-4 random nucleotides. Over 8.5 million TCR beta CDR3 reads came from each mother, compared with around 3 million reads from each child. In both related and unrelated pairs, thymic selection shapes the output of TCR recombination in a similar way, with inherited differences having only a minor effect. Normalized repertoire overlap was always found to be slightly, but never significantly, higher in related mother-child pairs than in unrelated mother-child pairs. No persistent microchimeric T cell clones were detected, at a sensitivity of 80 to 100 clones per million clonotypes. The study used deep NGS to compare TCR beta repertoires of mothers and children, seeking features distinguishing related mother-child pairs from unrelated individuals. The mean age was approximately 41 +/- 4 years for the mothers and 11 +/- 4 years for the children. Libraries were sequenced on Illumina HiSeq 2000 with 100+100 nt paired-end reads after adapter ligation with NEBNext reagents. Mother and child libraries were prepared a month apart and sequenced in separate runs to prevent cross-contamination. Between roughly 450,000 and 2,000,000 distinct TCR beta clonotypes were identified per donor. Naive TCR beta clonotypes were estimated from low-frequency clonotypes matched to each donor's FACS-determined naive share, without sorting.

Sequencing was performed on blood. The chain links TRBV20-1 with TRBJ2-5, and TRBD2 aligns with 9 junction nucleotides. The clonotype originates from a boy aged 2-15 years in good health. The DNA sequence is as follows: TGCAGTGCTGTGTTAGCGGGAGTTAAAGAGACCCAGTACTTC. Translation gives CSAVLAGVKETQYF.